Sequencing of this T cell receptor beta chain was carried out in a study of neurological immune-mediated disorders. The study's findings and limits: None of the CDR3 amino acid sequences in expanded clones turned up in more than one subject, which points to private repertoires in all groups.

This clonotype has ten or more counts. Its antigen is undetermined. As for time point: technical triplicate 3. The authors produced cDNA by 5'RACE using 10-nucleotide random UMIs. TCRdb processed the 5' RACE reads anew with MiXCR; each CDR3 protein has one entry. The sample consists of around 47,000 distinct CDR3 sequences, 20% to 25% of them appearing once. Germline CDR1 is ENHRY and CDR2 is SYGVKD. Germline trimming cut 6 bases from V and 0 bases from J; bases unmatched to any gene: 4. The CDR3 is 15 residues long. The chain is built from TRBV10-3 and TRBJ2-1; TRBD2 matches at 8 bases. The receptor comes from a man aged 55 to 70 with HTLV-1-associated myelopathy (HAM/TSP). Sequencing was carried out using PBMCs. CDR3 in DNA: TGTGCCATCAGACTAACTAGCGGCTCCTACAATGAGCAGTTCTTC. This gives the protein CAIRLTSGSYNEQFF.